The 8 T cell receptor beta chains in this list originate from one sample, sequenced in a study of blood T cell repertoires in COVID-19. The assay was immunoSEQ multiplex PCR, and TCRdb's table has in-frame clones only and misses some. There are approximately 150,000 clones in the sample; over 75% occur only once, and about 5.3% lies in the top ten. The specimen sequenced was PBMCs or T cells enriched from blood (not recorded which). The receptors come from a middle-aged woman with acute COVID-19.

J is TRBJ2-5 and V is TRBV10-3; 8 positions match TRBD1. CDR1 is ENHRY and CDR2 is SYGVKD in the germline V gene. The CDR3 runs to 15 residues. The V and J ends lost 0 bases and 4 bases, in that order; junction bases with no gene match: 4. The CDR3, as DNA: TGTGCCATCAGTGAGTCGACAGGGGTTGGAGAGACCCAGTACTTC. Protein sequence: CAISESTGVGETQYF.

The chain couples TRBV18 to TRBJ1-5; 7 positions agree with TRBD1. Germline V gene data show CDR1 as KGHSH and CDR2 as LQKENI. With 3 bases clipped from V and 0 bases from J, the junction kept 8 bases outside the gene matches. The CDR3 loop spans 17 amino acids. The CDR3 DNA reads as TGTGCCAGCTCACCCAGGGACAGCCTTTATAGCAATCAGCCCCAGCATTTT. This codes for CASSPRDSLYSNQPQHF.

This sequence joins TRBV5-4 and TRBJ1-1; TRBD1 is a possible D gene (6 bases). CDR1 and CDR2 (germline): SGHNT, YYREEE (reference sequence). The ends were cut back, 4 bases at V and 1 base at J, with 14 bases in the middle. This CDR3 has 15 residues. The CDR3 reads CASSPRDRTNTEAFF. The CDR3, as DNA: TGTGCCAGCAGCCCTAGAGACAGGACGAACACTGAAGCTTTCTTT.

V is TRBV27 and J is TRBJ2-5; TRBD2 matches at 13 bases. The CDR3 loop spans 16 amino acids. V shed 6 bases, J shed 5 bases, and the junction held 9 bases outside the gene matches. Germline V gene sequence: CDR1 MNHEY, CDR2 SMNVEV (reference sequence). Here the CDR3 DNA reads TGTGCCAGCAGCCGGAGACTAGCGGGAGGCGTGGAGACCCAGTACTTC. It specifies CASSRRLAGGVETQYF.

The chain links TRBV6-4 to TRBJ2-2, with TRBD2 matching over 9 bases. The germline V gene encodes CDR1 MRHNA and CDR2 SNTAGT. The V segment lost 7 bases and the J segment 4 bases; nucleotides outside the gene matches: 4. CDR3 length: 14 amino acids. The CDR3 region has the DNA TGTGCCAGCACCGGCGGGAGGGCCACCGGGGAGCTGTTTTTT. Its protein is CASTGGRATGELFF.

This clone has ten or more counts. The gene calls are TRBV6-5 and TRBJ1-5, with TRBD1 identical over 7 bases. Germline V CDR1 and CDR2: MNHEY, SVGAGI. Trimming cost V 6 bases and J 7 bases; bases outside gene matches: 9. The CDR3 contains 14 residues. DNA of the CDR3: TGTGCCAGCAGCCTTCGACAGGGCCGACAGCCCCAGCATTTT. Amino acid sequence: CASSLRQGRQPQHF.

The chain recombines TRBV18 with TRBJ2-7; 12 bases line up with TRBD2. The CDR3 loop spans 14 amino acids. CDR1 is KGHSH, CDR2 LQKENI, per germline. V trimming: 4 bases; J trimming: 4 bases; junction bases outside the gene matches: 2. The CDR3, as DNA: TGTGCCAGCTCACGAGGACTAGCGGGATACGAGCAGTACTTC. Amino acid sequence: CASSRGLAGYEQYF.

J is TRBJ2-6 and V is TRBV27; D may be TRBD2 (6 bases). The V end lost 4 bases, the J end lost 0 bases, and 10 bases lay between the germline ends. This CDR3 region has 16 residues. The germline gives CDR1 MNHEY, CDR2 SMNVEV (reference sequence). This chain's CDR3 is CASSSLGGSGANVLTF. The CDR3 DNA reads TGTGCCAGCAGTTCCCTGGGAGGCTCTGGGGCCAACGTCCTGACTTTC.